This TCR beta chain appears in the sequencing data of a study of beta chain features in type 1 diabetes. As for the study in general: Healthy donors resembled patients in age, gender and cell yields.

The CDR3 has 12 residues. Trimming removed 4 bases from V and 4 bases from J, with 6 bases in between. Germline-derived CDR1 and CDR2 are SGHDN and FVKESK. Expressed TCRB transcripts were sequenced because the entire RNA isolate underwent reverse transcription. About 3.57 million reads, on average, came from each naive, central memory and regulatory T cell sample. Generated by immunoSEQ multiplex PCR, the TCRdb table keeps only in-frame clones and is missing some. The data show 350,000 to 400,000 clones, roughly 13% seen once. A remark on this clone: The antigen is unknown.

Study-wide points: For patients, the naive, central memory and Treg TCRB repertoires appeared more alike than for healthy donors. There was a moderate but significant shortening of TCRB CDR3s in all four CD4+ subsets of Type 1 diabetes patients. Here, the possible influence of HLA type (on TCRB rearrangement) remained unresolved.

Source material: naive CD4+ T cells from blood. This receptor was taken from a woman in her late teens or twenties with type 1 diabetes. The chain uses TRBV14 and TRBJ2-3; possible D gene TRBD2, 6 bases. Here the CDR3 reads CASSRGADTQYF. The CDR3 DNA reads as TGTGCCAGCAGCCGGGGGGCAGATACGCAGTATTTT.